Following are 31 T cell receptor beta chains from one sample sequenced in a study of blood T cell repertoires in COVID-19. This table comes from immunoSEQ multiplex PCR, and its TCRdb copy is limited to in-frame clones, with some not included. The table lists some 130,000 clones, roughly 83% of them singletons, with about a sixth in the top ten. Sequencing was done on a sample of peripheral blood. The receptors stem from a woman aged 80 or over with acute or convalescent COVID-19.

V and J are TRBV7-2 and TRBJ2-1; 8 nucleotides match TRBD2. The germline gives CDR1 SGHTA, CDR2 FQGNSA. V was clipped by 8 bases and J by 5 bases; unmatched bases: 11. The CDR3 spans 15 residues. This CDR3 reads CASRSGSGVNNEQFF. In DNA form, the CDR3 reads TGTGCCAGCCGGTCGGGTAGCGGGGTGAACAATGAGCAGTTCTTC.

The chain employs TRBV6-1 and TRBJ1-2; no clear D. Trimming removed 0 bases at V and 4 bases at J, with 12 bases between. In germline, CDR1 is MNHNS, CDR2 SASEGT. This CDR3 contains 15 residues. In DNA form, the CDR3 reads TGTGCCAGCAGTGAAGCCGGTGGCGGGAGCTATGGCTACACCTTC. Protein sequence: CASSEAGGGSYGYTF.

The chain joins TRBV6-5 to TRBJ2-7, with 10 bases lining up with TRBD2. Germline-derived CDR1 and CDR2 are MNHEY and SVGAGI. The trim removed 6 bases at V and 8 bases at J, leaving 7 bases unmatched. The CDR3 totals 13 residues. CDR3 nucleotides: TGTGCCAGCAGGATAGGGACTAGCGATAAGCAGTACTTC. Amino acid sequence: CASRIGTSDKQYF.

CDR3: CASSYGGTSTDTQYF. The CDR3 nucleotides read TGTGCCAGCAGTTACGGAGGGACTAGCACAGATACGCAGTATTTT. The chain has TRBV6-5 and TRBJ2-3; D is perhaps TRBD2 (6 bases). The CDR3 has 15 residues. Per the germline V gene, CDR1 is MNHEY and CDR2 is SVGAGI. V dropped 2 bases and J dropped 0 bases, with 9 bases sitting between them.

The genes are TRBV18 and TRBJ2-7; 8 bases line up with TRBD1. This CDR3 has 13 residues. V dropped 3 bases and J dropped 6; count of bases not matched to a gene: 4. Germline V gene sequence: CDR1 KGHSH, CDR2 LQKENI. CDR3 sequence reads: CASSPDRAGEQYF. The CDR3 nucleotides are TGTGCCAGCTCACCGGACAGGGCGGGCGAGCAGTACTTC. Together with reference TRBV18 and TRBJ2-7, the CDR3 gives the full variable domain: NAGVMQNPRHLVRRRGQEARLRCSPMKGHSHVYWYRQLPEEGLKFMVYLQKENIIDESGMPKERFSAEFPKEGPSILRIQQVVRGDSAAYFCASSPDRAGEQYFGPGTRLTVT.

This clone was observed a single time. At one of its ends the junction is not consistent with the germline gene, which may arise from a read error. The rearrangement uses TRBV4-1 and TRBJ2-2; TRBD1 agrees at 10 bases. Germline loops: CDR1 MGHRA, CDR2 YSYEKL. The CDR3 loop spans 15 amino acids. CDR3 sequence: CASNQDRGLTGELFF. For the CDR3, the DNA is TGCGCCAGCAACCAAGACAGGGGGCTCACCGGGGAGCTGTTTTTT.

This clone has just one count. The V and J genes are TRBV10-2 and TRBJ2-2; 13 nucleotides match TRBD2. CDR1 is WSHSY and CDR2 is SAAADI in the germline V gene. J lost 0 bases, V lost 6 bases, and 7 bases had no gene match. The CDR3 has 18 residues. As DNA, the CDR3 is TGCGCCAGCAGGAGGACTAGCGGGGGACAAACGAACACCGGGGAGCTGTTTTTT. Protein product: CASRRTSGGQTNTGELFF.

This sequence joins TRBV10-1 and TRBJ2-3, with TRBD2 matching over 11 bases. This CDR3 region has 16 residues. Per germline, CDR1 WNHNN and CDR2 SYGVQD (reference sequence). V trimming: 5 bases; J trimming: 2 bases; junction bases outside the gene matches: 6. CDR3 in amino acids: CASSQTSGGATDTQYF. CDR3 bases: TGCGCCAGCAGTCAAACTAGCGGGGGAGCCACAGATACGCAGTATTTT.

The chain links TRBV14 to TRBJ2-1; possibly TRBD1 for D (5 bases). CDR1 SGHDN and CDR2 FVKESK come from the germline V gene. V was clipped by 0 bases and J by 9 bases, with 15 bases between them. The CDR3 runs 15 residues. The CDR3 DNA reads as TGTGCCAGCAGCCAAGATCTTGGGGCTTTTGGTGAGCAGTTCTTC. Its translation is CASSQDLGAFGEQFF.

The CDR3 here is CASSLEDRADYGYTF. The DNA for the CDR3 is TGCGCCAGCAGCCTAGAAGACAGGGCCGACTATGGCTACACCTTC. This chain uses TRBV5-1 with TRBJ1-2; the match to TRBD1 covers 7 bases. Germline V gives CDR1 SGHRS, CDR2 YFSETQ. J lost 3 bases, V lost 4 bases, and 9 bases had no gene match. The CDR3 runs 15 residues.

The gene calls are TRBV6-6 and TRBJ1-5; the match to TRBD1 covers 7 bases. This CDR3 has 14 residues. Germline V lookup: CDR1 MNHNY, CDR2 SVGAGI (reference sequence). After removal of 2 bases from V and 6 bases from J, the junction contained 4 bases not matched to a gene. Here the CDR3 reads CASSYRQGGQPQHF. CDR3 DNA sequence: TGTGCCAGCAGTTACCGACAGGGCGGTCAGCCCCAGCATTTT.

The rearrangement joins TRBV27 to TRBJ1-2; possible D gene TRBD1, 5 bases. Trimming left V 6 bases short and J 0 bases short, with 11 bases between. CDR3 length: 14 amino acids. Germline values: CDR1 MNHEY, CDR2 SMNVEV (reference sequence). In DNA, the CDR3 is TGTGCCAGCAGGTCGGGGGGACCTAACTATGGCTACACCTTC. Amino acids: CASRSGGPNYGYTF.

The chain joins TRBV7-2 to TRBJ1-3; a weak D match, TRBD1 (6 bases). The CDR3 runs to 16 residues. The germline V gene encodes CDR1 SGHTA and CDR2 FQGNSA. The ends were cut back, 0 bases at V and 3 bases at J, with 12 bases in the middle. CDR3 amino acids: CASSLAWGPGGNTIYF. DNA for the CDR3: TGTGCCAGCAGCTTAGCGTGGGGGCCGGGTGGAAACACCATATATTTT. The whole variable domain, remainder taken from reference TRBV7-2 and TRBJ1-3, is GAGVSQSPSNKVTEKGKDVELRCDPISGHTALYWYRQSLGQGLEFLIYFQGNSAPDKSGLPSDRFSAERTGGSVSTLTIQRTQQEDSAVYLCASSLAWGPGGNTIYFGEGSWLTVV.

V and J are TRBV4-1 and TRBJ1-4; a possible D gene is TRBD1 (5 bases). V shed 4 bases and J shed 8 bases, with 20 bases lying between them. CDR1 and CDR2 (germline): MGHRA, YSYEKL. The CDR3 extends over 16 amino acids. This CDR3 is CASSLGGVTREEKLFF. The CDR3 DNA sequence: TGCGCCAGCAGCCTTGGGGGGGTGACAAGGGAGGAAAAACTGTTTTTT.

This clone was counted a few times. The genes are TRBV13 and TRBJ2-7, with 7 bases fitting TRBD1. The CDR3 consists of 14 residues. Losses at the gene ends were 0 bases for V and 2 bases for J; bases not matched to a gene: 1. Per the germline V gene, CDR1 is PRHDT and CDR2 is FYEKMQ (reference sequence). CDR3 amino acids: CASSLGGQTYEQYF. The CDR3 DNA follows: TGTGCCAGCAGCTTAGGGGGACAGACCTACGAGCAGTACTTC.

The gene calls are TRBV7-9 and TRBJ2-7, with 9 bases fitting TRBD1. CDR3 size: 15 residues. Germline CDR1 is SEHNR and CDR2 is FQNEAQ (reference sequence). Trimming at V came to 4 bases and at J to 1 base, leaving 5 bases not matched to a gene. The CDR3 DNA follows: TGTGCCAGCAGCTACGTGGGGACAGGGTCCTACGAGCAGTACTTC. Encoded protein: CASSYVGTGSYEQYF.

Written as DNA, the CDR3 is TGTGCCAGCTCTTCCTCCTCCGTTGATACGCAGTATTTT. Protein product: CASSSSSVDTQYF. V usage is TRBV6-5 and J usage is TRBJ2-3, with D unclear. From germline, CDR1 is MNHEY and CDR2 SVGAGI. V lost 8 bases and J 6 bases, leaving 15 bases between the germline ends. The CDR3 runs 13 residues.

CDR3: CASSPPLVAGEDNEQFF. CDR3 sequence (DNA): TGTGCCAGCAGCCCTCCCTTAGTAGCGGGAGAAGACAATGAGCAGTTCTTC. The rearrangement joins TRBV3-1 (or the pseudogene TRBV3-2) to TRBJ2-1, with 9 positions matching TRBD2. The CDR3 loop spans 17 amino acids. Germline lookup yields CDR1 LGHDT and CDR2 YNNKEL (reference sequence). V lost 4 bases to trimming and J lost 5 bases; unmatched junction nucleotides: 12.

The rearrangement links TRBV18 to TRBJ2-2; weak D call: TRBD2 (5 bases). The CDR3 is made up of 14 amino acids. Trimming cost V 1 base and J 6 bases, with 9 bases left between them. Germline V gene lookup returns CDR1 KGHSH and CDR2 LQKENI. For the CDR3, the DNA is TGTGCCAGCTCACCACAACTAGGTGCCGGGGAGCTGTTTTTT. As protein: CASSPQLGAGELFF.

The V and J genes are TRBV30 and TRBJ1-1, with 9 bases aligning to TRBD1. The germline gives CDR1 GTSNPN, CDR2 SVGIG (reference sequence). The CDR3 runs 13 residues. The J segment lost 0 bases and the V segment lost 5 bases, leaving 1 base of the junction unmatched. CDR3 nucleotide sequence: TGTGCCTGGGGGGACAGGGTGAACACTGAAGCTTTCTTT. Protein product: CAWGDRVNTEAFF.

The V and J genes are TRBV30 and TRBJ2-7; a possible D gene is TRBD1 (6 bases). The germline CDR1 and CDR2 sequences are GTSNPN and SVGIG (reference sequence). V was clipped by 2 bases and J by 6 bases, with 11 bases between them. This CDR3 has 12 residues. CDR3 in amino acids: CAWSFLQGEQYF. In nucleotides, the CDR3 is TGTGCCTGGAGTTTTTTACAGGGCGAGCAGTACTTC. Full variable domain (missing parts from reference TRBV30 and TRBJ2-7): SQTIHQWPATLVQPVGSPLSLECTVEGTSNPNLYWYRQAAGRGLQLLFYSVGIGQISSEVPQNLSASRPQDRQFILSSKKLLLSDSGFYLCAWSFLQGEQYFGPGTRLTVT.

This chain connects TRBV14 to TRBJ1-1; D is perhaps TRBD1 (5 bases). The CDR3 loop spans 15 amino acids. Trimming left V 3 bases short and J 5 bases short, with 16 bases between. Looked up from germline, CDR1 is SGHDN and CDR2 is FVKESK. CDR3 DNA sequence: TGTGCCAGCAGCCAGGGTGGGGTCGGGGGGACTGAAGCTTTCTTT. Residues: CASSQGGVGGTEAFF.

The V call is TRBV13, the J call TRBJ2-1; 11 bases align to TRBD2. The germline V gene encodes CDR1 PRHDT and CDR2 FYEKMQ (reference sequence). The CDR3 consists of 17 residues. V trimming: 4 bases; J trimming: 3 bases; junction bases outside the gene matches: 8. The CDR3 spells CASSSGLAARLYNEQFF. CDR3 nucleotides: TGTGCCAGCAGCTCGGGACTAGCGGCAAGACTCTACAATGAGCAGTTCTTC.

The sample holds many counts of this clone. The V call is TRBV18, the J call TRBJ2-1, with 13 bases that match TRBD2. The CDR3 consists of 16 residues. In germline, CDR1 is KGHSH, CDR2 LQKENI. V was clipped by 6 bases and J by 2 bases; unmatched bases: 4. CDR3 sequence: CASSLTSGGTYNEQFF. CDR3 sequence (DNA): TGTGCCAGCTCCCTGACTAGCGGGGGGACCTACAATGAGCAGTTCTTC.

V usage is TRBV5-4 and J usage is TRBJ2-1, with 7 bases matching TRBD2. This CDR3 comprises 15 residues. With 0 bases clipped from V and 2 bases from J, the junction kept 2 bases outside the gene matches. Germline V gene sequence: CDR1 SGHNT, CDR2 YYREEE (reference sequence). The CDR3 region has the DNA TGTGCCAGCAGCTTGGACGCGGGAGCCTACAATGAGCAGTTCTTC. Translation: CASSLDAGAYNEQFF.

The chain recombines TRBV5-4 with TRBJ2-1; 7 bases are shared with TRBD2. Germline CDR1 SGHNT, CDR2 YYREEE (reference sequence). The CDR3 loop spans 15 amino acids. V was pared by 3 bases and J by 5 bases, with 8 bases of the junction left unmatched. This CDR3 is CASSSTSRIDNEQFF. CDR3 coding DNA: TGTGCCAGCAGCTCGACTAGCCGAATAGACAATGAGCAGTTCTTC.

Sample share makes this clone medium-sized. V and J are TRBV7-9 and TRBJ2-3, with 10 nucleotides matching TRBD2. Trimming took 1 base from V and 1 from J; bases not matched to a gene: 5. The length of the CDR3 is 17 residues. Germline CDR1 is SEHNR and CDR2 is FQNEAQ (reference sequence). CDR3 coding DNA: TGTGCCAGCAGCTTAGGCTCTAGCGGGAGTCGCACAGATACGCAGTATTTT. Translated, it gives CASSLGSSGSRTDTQYF.

The rearrangement links TRBV11-2 to TRBJ1-4; possibly TRBD1 for D (6 bases). The CDR3 has 15 residues. Germline-derived CDR1 and CDR2 are SGHAT and FQNNGV. Trimming removed 2 bases at V and 4 bases at J, with 11 bases between. The CDR3 here is CASSLLGAGNEKLFF. The CDR3, as DNA: TGTGCCAGCAGCTTACTGGGGGCTGGTAATGAAAAACTGTTTTTT.

The chain has TRBV5-1 and TRBJ2-3, with 14 bases matching TRBD2. Germline V gives CDR1 SGHRS, CDR2 YFSETQ. The CDR3 runs 17 residues. V lost 6 bases to trimming and J lost 1 base; unmatched junction nucleotides: 7. In DNA form, the CDR3 reads TGCGCCAGCAAACGGACTAGCGGGGGGACACGCACAGATACGCAGTATTTT. Amino acids: CASKRTSGGTRTDTQYF.

V and J are TRBV7-2 and TRBJ1-1, with D hard to call. Per germline, CDR1 SGHTA and CDR2 FQGNSA. CDR3 length: 14 residues. V lost 1 base to trimming and J lost 13 bases, with 19 bases between them. This chain's CDR3 is CASSLVQTPTLIFF. CDR3 nucleotide sequence: TGTGCCAGCAGCTTAGTCCAGACTCCAACACTAATTTTCTTT.

The chain combines TRBV4-3 with TRBJ2-3, with 11 bases fitting TRBD2. The J segment lost 2 bases and the V segment lost 1 base, leaving 11 bases of the junction unmatched. Germline V gives CDR1 LGHNA, CDR2 YSLEER. This CDR3 is 19 amino acids long. CDR3 sequence: CASSQGPGLAGVLTDTQYF. The CDR3 DNA sequence: TGCGCCAGCAGCCAAGGACCTGGACTAGCGGGTGTCCTCACAGATACGCAGTATTTT.